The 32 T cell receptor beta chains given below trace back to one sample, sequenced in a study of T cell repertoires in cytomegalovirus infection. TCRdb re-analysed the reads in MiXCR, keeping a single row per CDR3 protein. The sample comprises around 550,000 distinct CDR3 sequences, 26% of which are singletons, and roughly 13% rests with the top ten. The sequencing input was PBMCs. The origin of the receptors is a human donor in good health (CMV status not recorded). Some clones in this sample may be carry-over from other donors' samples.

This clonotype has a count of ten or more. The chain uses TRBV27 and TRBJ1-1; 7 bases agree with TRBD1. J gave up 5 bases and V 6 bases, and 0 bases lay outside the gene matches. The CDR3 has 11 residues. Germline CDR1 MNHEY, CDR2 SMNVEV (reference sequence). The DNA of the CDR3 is TGTGCCAGCAGGACAGGGACTGAAGCTTTCTTT. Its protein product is CASRTGTEAFF.

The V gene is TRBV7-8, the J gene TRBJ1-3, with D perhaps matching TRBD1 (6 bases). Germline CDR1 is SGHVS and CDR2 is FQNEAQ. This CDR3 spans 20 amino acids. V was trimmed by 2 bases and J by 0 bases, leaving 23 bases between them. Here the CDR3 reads CASSLIVKGGRRSSGNTIYF. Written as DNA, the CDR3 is TGTGCCAGCAGCTTAATAGTGAAGGGGGGCCGCAGGAGCTCTGGAAACACCATATATTTT.

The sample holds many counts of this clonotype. CDR3 sequence reads: CASSFTGGELFF. The CDR3 DNA reads as TGTGCCAGCAGCTTTACTGGAGGGGAGCTGTTTTTT. The chain couples TRBV7-2 to TRBJ2-2; D not certain. The CDR3 consists of 12 residues. V gave up 3 bases and J gave up 8 bases, with 7 bases separating them. CDR1 SGHTA and CDR2 FQGNSA come from the germline V gene. The full variable domain, with the rest looked up from reference TRBV7-2 and TRBJ2-2, is GAGVSQSPSNKVTEKGKDVELRCDPISGHTALYWYRQSLGQGLEFLIYFQGNSAPDKSGLPSDRFSAERTGGSVSTLTIQRTQQEDSAVYLCASSFTGGELFFGEGSRLTVL.

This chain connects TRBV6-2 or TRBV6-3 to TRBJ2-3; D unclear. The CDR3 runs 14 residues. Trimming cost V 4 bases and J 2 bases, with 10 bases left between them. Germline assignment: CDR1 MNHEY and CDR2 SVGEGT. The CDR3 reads CASSSRQTTDTQYF. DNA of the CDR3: TGTGCCAGCAGTTCGAGGCAGACCACAGATACGCAGTATTTT.

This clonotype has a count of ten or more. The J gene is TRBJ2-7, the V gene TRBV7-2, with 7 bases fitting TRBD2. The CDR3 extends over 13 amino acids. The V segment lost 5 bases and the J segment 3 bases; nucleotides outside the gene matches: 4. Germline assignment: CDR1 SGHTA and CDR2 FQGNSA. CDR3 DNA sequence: TGTGCCAGCAGCACGTCTAGCGGCTACGAGCAGTACGTC. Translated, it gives CASSTSSGYEQYV.

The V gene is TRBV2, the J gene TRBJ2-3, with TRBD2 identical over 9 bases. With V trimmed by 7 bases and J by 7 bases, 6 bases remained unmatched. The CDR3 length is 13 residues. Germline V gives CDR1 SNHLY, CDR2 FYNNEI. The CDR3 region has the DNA TGTGCCAGCATTAGAGGACTAGCGAATACGCAGTATTTT. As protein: CASIRGLANTQYF.

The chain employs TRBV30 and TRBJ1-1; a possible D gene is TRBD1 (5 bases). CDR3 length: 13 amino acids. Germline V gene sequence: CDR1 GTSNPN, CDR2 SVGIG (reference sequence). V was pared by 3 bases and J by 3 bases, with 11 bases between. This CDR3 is CAWREQVHTEAFF. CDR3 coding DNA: TGTGCCTGGAGAGAACAGGTTCACACTGAAGCTTTCTTT.

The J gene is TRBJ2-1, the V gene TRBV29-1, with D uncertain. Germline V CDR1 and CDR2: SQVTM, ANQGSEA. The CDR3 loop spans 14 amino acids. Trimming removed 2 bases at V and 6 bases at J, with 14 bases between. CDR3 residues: CSVERELLVNEQFF. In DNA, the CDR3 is TGCAGCGTTGAAAGGGAACTTCTAGTCAATGAGCAGTTCTTC.

In DNA, the CDR3 is TGTGCCAGCAGAGGGACGCCCGGCACTGAAGCTTTCTTT. It codes for CASRGTPGTEAFF. The V gene is TRBV28, the J gene TRBJ1-1; TRBD1 is a possible D gene (5 bases). Trimming cost V 6 bases and J 4 bases, with 12 bases left between them. The CDR3 has 13 amino acids. Germline lookup yields CDR1 MDHEN and CDR2 SYDVKM.

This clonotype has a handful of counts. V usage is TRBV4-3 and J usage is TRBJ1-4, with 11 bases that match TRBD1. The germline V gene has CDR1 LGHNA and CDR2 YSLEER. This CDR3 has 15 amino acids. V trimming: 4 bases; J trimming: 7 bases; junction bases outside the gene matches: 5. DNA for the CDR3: TGCGCCAGCAGCCCTTCGGGACAGGGGGTTGAAAAACTGTTTTTT. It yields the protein CASSPSGQGVEKLFF.

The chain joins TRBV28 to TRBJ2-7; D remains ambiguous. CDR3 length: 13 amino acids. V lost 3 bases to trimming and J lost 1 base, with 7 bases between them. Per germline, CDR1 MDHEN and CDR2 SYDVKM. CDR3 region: CASSLNPSYEQYF. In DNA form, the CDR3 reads TGTGCCAGCAGTTTGAATCCGTCCTACGAGCAGTACTTC.

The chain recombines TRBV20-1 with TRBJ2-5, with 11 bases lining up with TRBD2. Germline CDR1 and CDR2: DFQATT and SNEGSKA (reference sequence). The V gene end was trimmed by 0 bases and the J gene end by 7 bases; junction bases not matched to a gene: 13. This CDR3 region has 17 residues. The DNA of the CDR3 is TGCAGTGCTAGAGAATACGGGACTAGCGGACTGCTGGGGACCCAGTACTTC. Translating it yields CSAREYGTSGLLGTQYF.

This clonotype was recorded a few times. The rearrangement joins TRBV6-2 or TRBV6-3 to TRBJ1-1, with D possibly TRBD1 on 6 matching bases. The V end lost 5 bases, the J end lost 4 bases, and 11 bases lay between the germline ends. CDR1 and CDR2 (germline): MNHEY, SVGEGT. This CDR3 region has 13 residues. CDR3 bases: TGTGCCAGCAGTAGATCCAGGGGCACTGAAGCTTTCTTT. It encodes CASSRSRGTEAFF.

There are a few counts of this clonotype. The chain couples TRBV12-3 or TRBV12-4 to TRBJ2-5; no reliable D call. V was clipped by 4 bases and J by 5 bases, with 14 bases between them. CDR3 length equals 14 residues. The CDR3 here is CASSSYLIGETQYF. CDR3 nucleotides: TGTGCCAGCAGTTCCTATCTGATAGGGGAGACCCAGTACTTC.

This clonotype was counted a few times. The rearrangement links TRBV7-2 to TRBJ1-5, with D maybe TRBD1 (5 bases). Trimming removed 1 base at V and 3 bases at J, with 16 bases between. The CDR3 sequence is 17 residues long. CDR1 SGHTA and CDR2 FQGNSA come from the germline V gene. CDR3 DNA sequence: TGTGCCAGCAGCTTAGGAGGGGACCAATACGACAATCAGCCCCAGCATTTT. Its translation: CASSLGGDQYDNQPQHF.

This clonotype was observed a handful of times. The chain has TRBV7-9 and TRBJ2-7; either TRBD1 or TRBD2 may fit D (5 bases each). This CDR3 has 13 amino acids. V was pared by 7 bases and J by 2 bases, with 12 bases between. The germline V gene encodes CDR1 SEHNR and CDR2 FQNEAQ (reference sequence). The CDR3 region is CASKGDETYEQYV. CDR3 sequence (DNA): TGTGCCAGCAAAGGGGACGAAACCTACGAGCAGTACGTC.

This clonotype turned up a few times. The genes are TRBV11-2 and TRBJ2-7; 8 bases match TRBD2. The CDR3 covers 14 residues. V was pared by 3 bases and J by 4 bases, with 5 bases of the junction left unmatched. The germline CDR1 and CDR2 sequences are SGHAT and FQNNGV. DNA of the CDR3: TGTGCCAGCAGCTTGTCGGGGACTAGTTACGAGCAGTACGTC. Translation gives CASSLSGTSYEQYV.

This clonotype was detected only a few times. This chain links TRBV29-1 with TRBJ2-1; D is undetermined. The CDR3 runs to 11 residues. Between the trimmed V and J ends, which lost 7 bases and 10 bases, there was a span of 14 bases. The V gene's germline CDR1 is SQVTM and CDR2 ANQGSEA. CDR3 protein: CSGAQQAEQFF. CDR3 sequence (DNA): TGCAGCGGGGCCCAACAAGCAGAGCAGTTCTTC.

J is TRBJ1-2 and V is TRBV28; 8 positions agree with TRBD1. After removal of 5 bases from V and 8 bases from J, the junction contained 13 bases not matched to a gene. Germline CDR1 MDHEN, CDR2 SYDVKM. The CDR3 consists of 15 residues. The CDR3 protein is CASSLQTGVGGGYTF. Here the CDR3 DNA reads TGTGCCAGCAGTCTTCAGACAGGGGTGGGTGGAGGCTACACCTTC.

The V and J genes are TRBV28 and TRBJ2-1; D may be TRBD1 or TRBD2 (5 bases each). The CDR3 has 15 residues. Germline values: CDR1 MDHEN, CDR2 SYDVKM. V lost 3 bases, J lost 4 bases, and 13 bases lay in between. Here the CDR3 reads CASSFLGAEYNEQFF. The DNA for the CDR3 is TGTGCCAGCAGTTTCCTCGGGGCGGAGTACAATGAGCAGTTCTTC.

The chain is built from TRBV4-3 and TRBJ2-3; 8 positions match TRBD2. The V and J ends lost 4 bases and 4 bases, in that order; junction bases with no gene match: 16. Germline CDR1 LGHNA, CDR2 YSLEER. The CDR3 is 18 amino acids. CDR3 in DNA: TGCGCCAGCAGCCCCTCCCCCCCGGGACTAGTATTCGCAGATACGCAGTATTTT. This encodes CASSPSPPGLVFADTQYF.

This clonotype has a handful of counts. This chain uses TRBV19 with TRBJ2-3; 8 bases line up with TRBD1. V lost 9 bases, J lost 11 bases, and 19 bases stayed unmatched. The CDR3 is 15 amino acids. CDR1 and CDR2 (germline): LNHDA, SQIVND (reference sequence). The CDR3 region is CASRDPGQVKGMQYF. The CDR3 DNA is TGTGCCAGCCGAGACCCGGGACAGGTGAAAGGAATGCAGTATTTT.

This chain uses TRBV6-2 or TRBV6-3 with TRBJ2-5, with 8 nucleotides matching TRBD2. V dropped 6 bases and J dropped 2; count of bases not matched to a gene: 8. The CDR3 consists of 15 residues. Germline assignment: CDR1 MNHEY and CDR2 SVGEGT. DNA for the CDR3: TGTGCCAGCAGCTCCCCCCCTAGCGGGCAAGAGACCCAGTACTTC. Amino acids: CASSSPPSGQETQYF.

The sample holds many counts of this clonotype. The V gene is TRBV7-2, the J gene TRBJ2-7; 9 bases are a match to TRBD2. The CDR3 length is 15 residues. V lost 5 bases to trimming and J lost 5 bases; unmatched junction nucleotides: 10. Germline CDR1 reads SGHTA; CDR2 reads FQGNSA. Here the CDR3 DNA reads TGTGCCAGCAGCCTAAGAGCTAGCGGGAACGACGAGCAGTACTTC. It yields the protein CASSLRASGNDEQYF.

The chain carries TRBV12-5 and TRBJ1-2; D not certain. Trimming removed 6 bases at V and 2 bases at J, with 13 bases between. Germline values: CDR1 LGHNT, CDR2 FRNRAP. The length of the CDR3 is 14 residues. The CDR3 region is CASGPTGPNYGYTF. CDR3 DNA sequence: TGTGCTAGTGGGCCTACCGGGCCCAACTATGGCTACACCTTC.

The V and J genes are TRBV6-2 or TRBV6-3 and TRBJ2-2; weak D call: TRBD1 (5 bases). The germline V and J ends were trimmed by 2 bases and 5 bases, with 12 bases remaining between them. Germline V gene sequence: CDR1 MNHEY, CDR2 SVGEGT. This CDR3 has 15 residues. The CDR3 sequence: CASSYNQGRTGELFF. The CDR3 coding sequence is TGTGCCAGCAGTTACAACCAGGGTCGGACCGGGGAGCTGTTTTTT.

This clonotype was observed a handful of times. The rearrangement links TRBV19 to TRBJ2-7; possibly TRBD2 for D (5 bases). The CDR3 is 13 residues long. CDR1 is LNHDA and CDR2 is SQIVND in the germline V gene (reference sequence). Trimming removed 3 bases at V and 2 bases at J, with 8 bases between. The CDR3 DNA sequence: TGTGCCAGTAGTATTAGCGCCGCCTACGAGCAGTACTTC. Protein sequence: CASSISAAYEQYF.

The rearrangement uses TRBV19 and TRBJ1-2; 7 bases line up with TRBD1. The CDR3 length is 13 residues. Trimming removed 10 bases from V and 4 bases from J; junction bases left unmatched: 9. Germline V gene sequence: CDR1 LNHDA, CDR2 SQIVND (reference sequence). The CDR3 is CATETGRGYGYTF. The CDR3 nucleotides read TGTGCCACTGAGACAGGGCGCGGCTATGGCTACACCTTC.

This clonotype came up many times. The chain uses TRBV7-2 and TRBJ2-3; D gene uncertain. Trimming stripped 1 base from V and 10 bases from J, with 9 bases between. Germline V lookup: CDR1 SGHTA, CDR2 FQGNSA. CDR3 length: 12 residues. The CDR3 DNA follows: TGTGCCAGCAGCTTAGATCTAACTGCGCAGTATTTT. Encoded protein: CASSLDLTAQYF.

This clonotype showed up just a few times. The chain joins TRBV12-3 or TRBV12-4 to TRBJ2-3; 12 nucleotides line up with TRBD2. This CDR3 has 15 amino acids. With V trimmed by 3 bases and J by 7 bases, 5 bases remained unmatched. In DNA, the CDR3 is TGTGCCAGCAGTTTGACTAGCGGGGGTGCAAATACGCAGTATTTT. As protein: CASSLTSGGANTQYF.

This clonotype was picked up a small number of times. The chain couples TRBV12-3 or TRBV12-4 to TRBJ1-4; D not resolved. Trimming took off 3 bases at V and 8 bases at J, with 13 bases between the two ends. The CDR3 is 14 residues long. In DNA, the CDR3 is TGTGCCAGCAGTTTCGGTTGGGCAGACGAAAAACTGTTTTTT. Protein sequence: CASSFGWADEKLFF.

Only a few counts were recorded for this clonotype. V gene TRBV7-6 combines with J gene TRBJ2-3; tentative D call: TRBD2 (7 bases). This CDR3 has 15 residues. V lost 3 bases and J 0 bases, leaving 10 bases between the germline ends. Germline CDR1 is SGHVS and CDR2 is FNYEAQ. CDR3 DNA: TGTGCCAGCAGCTTCAGCGGGACAAGCACAGATACGCAGTATTTT. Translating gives CASSFSGTSTDTQYF.